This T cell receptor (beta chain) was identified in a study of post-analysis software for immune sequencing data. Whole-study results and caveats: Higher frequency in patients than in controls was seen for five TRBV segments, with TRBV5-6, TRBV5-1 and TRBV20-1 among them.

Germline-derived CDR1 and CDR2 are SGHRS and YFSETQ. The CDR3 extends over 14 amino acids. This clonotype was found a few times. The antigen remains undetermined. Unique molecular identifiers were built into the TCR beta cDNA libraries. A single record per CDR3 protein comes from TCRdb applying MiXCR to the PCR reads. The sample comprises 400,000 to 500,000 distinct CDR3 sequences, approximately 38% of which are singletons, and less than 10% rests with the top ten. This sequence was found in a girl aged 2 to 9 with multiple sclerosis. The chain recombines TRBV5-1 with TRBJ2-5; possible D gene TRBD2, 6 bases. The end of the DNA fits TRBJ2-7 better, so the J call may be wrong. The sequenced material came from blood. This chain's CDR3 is CASSLDGGIYEQYF. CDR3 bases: TGCGCCAGCAGCTTGGATGGGGGGATCTACGAGCAGTACTTC.